Following are 11 T cell receptor beta chains from one sample sequenced in a study of blood T cell repertoires in COVID-19. Here immunoSEQ multiplex PCR was the method, and the copy in TCRdb shows in-frame clones only, minus some. The data show over 45,000 clones, with about 70% seen just once and less than 25% held by the top ten. The material sequenced was peripheral blood. These receptor sequences come from a man aged 50 or older with active or convalescent COVID-19.

V is TRBV18 and J is TRBJ1-5; the D gene is possibly TRBD1 (5 bases). Trimming left V 6 bases short and J 7 bases short, with 16 bases between. The CDR3 covers 14 residues. Germline V gene data show CDR1 as KGHSH and CDR2 as LQKENI. CDR3 DNA sequence: TGTGCCAGCTCCCGGGACGGGGGGGAGCAGCCCCAGCATTTT. Protein: CASSRDGGEQPQHF.

The chain uses TRBV10-1 and TRBJ2-1; 14 positions match TRBD2. The ends lost 4 bases at V and 9 bases at J; junction bases unmatched: 11. The CDR3 runs to 17 residues. The germline V gene encodes CDR1 WNHNN and CDR2 SYGVQD (reference sequence). CDR3 nucleotides: TGCGCCAGCAGTGGAGTGGGACTAGCGGGAGAGGCGAGTGAGCAGTTCTTC. Its translation: CASSGVGLAGEASEQFF.

The V gene is TRBV19, the J gene TRBJ2-7; 7 bases line up with TRBD1. V lost 6 bases, J lost 10 bases, and 6 bases stayed unmatched. There are 11 residues in the CDR3. The V gene's germline CDR1 is LNHDA and CDR2 SQIVND (reference sequence). The CDR3 DNA reads as TGTGCCAGTAGAGACAGGGATCATCAGTACTTC. This codes for CASRDRDHQYF.

The chain carries TRBV27 and TRBJ2-7, with D perhaps TRBD1 (6 bases). V was trimmed by 6 bases and J by 2 bases, leaving 17 bases between them. This CDR3 has 15 amino acids. Germline lookup yields CDR1 MNHEY and CDR2 SMNVEV (reference sequence). The CDR3 is CASSPQGLVTYEQYF. The CDR3 nucleotides are TGTGCCAGCAGCCCACAGGGTTTGGTCACCTACGAGCAGTACTTC.

V usage is TRBV6-5 and J usage is TRBJ2-7; no firm D call. Trimming pared 6 bases from V and 5 bases from J, leaving 8 bases between. Germline V gives CDR1 MNHEY, CDR2 SVGAGI. CDR3 size: 11 residues. The CDR3 bases are TGTGCCAGCAGCAGGAACAACGAGCAGTACTTC. Protein product: CASSRNNEQYF.

The rearrangement links TRBV30 to TRBJ2-2; 9 positions match TRBD2. The germline CDR1 and CDR2 sequences are GTSNPN and SVGIG (reference sequence). With V trimmed by 0 bases and J by 9 bases, 5 bases remained unmatched. This CDR3 region has 14 residues. CDR3 DNA: TGTGCCTGGAGTGTACAACTAGCGGGCCGGGAGCTGTTTTTT. It translates to CAWSVQLAGRELFF.

In this sample, this clone turned up a few times. The chain carries TRBV7-3 and TRBJ2-3; weak D call: TRBD1 (5 bases). Germline loops: CDR1 SGHTA, CDR2 FQGTGA. CDR3 length: 13 amino acids. The V gene lost 5 bases and the J gene lost 4 bases, with 10 bases spanning the gap. For the CDR3, the DNA is TGTGCCAGCAGCCCAAGGGGCGCAGATACGCAGTATTTT. Its translation is CASSPRGADTQYF. The variable domain in full, with the rest retrieved from reference TRBV7-3 and TRBJ2-3, is GAGVSQTPSNKVTEKGKYVELRCDPISGHTALYWYRQSLGQGPEFLIYFQGTGAADDSGLPNDRFFAVRPEGSVSTLKIQRTERGDSAVYLCASSPRGADTQYFGPGTRLTVL.

The chain is built from TRBV19 and TRBJ1-5, with D possibly TRBD1 on 5 matching bases. CDR1 and CDR2 (germline): LNHDA, SQIVND (reference sequence). This CDR3 has 13 residues. The V end lost 6 bases, the J end lost 4 bases, and 10 bases lay between the germline ends. This CDR3 is CASSMGGNQPQHF. In nucleotides, the CDR3 is TGTGCCAGTAGCATGGGGGGTAATCAGCCCCAGCATTTT.

The CDR3 loop reads CASRHSGSIRTYNEQFF. The DNA of the CDR3 is TGTGCCAGCCGACATAGCGGGAGTATTAGGACCTACAATGAGCAGTTCTTC. J is TRBJ2-1 and V is TRBV5-8; TRBD2 matches at 9 bases. Germline values: CDR1 SGHTS, CDR2 YDEGEE. Germline trimming cut 7 bases from V and 2 bases from J; bases unmatched to any gene: 13. This CDR3 has 17 amino acids.

This clone was observed once. The rearrangement joins TRBV14 to TRBJ1-1, with 8 bases lining up with TRBD1. The V gene end was trimmed by 0 bases and the J gene end by 11 bases; junction bases not matched to a gene: 8. The CDR3 runs to 14 residues. Per germline, CDR1 SGHDN and CDR2 FVKESK. CDR3 DNA: TGTGCCAGCAGCCAAGAAAGCAGGGGGCTACGCGCTTTCTTT. It translates to CASSQESRGLRAFF.

The rearrangement joins TRBV19 to TRBJ2-2, with 8 bases lining up with TRBD1. This CDR3 region has 13 residues. Trimming took 6 bases from V and 4 from J; bases not matched to a gene: 1. Germline V gene data show CDR1 as LNHDA and CDR2 as SQIVND (reference sequence). The CDR3 nucleotides read TGTGCCAGTAGAGACAGGGGCACCGGGGAGCTGTTTTTT. Residues: CASRDRGTGELFF.